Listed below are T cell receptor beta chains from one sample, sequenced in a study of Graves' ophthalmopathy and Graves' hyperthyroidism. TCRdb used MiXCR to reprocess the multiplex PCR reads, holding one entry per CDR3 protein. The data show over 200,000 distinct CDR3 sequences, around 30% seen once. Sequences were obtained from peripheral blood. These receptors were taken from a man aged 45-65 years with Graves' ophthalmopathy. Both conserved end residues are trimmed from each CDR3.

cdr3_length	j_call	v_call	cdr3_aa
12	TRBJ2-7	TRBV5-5	ASHTGTGDYEQY
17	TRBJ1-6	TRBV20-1	SAREDRERLSSYNSPLH
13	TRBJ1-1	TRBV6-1	ASSELDRWNTEAF
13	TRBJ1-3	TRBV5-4	ASSIQGIAGNTIY
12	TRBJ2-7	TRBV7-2	ASSLAGGYYEQY
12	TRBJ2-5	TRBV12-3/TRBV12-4	ASSPSSGRETQY
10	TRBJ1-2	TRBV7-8	ASSSQAYGYT
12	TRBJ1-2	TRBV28	ASSLPQGDYGYT
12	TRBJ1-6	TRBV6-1	ASRTGAYNSPLH
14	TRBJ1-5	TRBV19	ASSTLRIRADQPQH
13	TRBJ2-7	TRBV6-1	ASSRPGTSGYEQY
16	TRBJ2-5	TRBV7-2	ASSLTVRGASVQETQY
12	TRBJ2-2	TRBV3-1	ASSPFLDSGELF
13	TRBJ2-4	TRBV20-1	SARHQREGKNIQY
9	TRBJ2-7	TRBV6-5	ASSYFYEQY
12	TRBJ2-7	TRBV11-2	ASSYTAGADEQY